The clone carrying this T cell receptor beta chain was found a few times. Scientists made TCR beta libraries using quantitative 5'-RACE with molecular barcodes. MiXCR, run by TCRdb on the 5' RACE reads, gives a single entry per CDR3 protein. The table shows 350,000 or so distinct CDR3 sequences, with about 15% occurring only once. The junction had 6 bases not matched to a gene; V was cut back by 5 bases and J by 7 bases. The CDR3 length is 14 residues. CDR1 and CDR2 from the germline V gene are SGHTA and FQGNSA. The data are from a study of CD8 T cells in ankylosing spondylitis. V is TRBV7-2 and J is TRBJ2-1; 9 nucleotides align to TRBD2. The sequence came from a male donor with ankylosing spondylitis or in good health (not recorded which). The specimen sequenced was blood, either unsorted or a sorted T cell fraction (not recorded which). The CDR3 coding sequence is TGTGCCAGCAGCCCCGGGACTAGCAGTAATGAGCAGTTCTTC. Translation: CASSPGTSSNEQFF.